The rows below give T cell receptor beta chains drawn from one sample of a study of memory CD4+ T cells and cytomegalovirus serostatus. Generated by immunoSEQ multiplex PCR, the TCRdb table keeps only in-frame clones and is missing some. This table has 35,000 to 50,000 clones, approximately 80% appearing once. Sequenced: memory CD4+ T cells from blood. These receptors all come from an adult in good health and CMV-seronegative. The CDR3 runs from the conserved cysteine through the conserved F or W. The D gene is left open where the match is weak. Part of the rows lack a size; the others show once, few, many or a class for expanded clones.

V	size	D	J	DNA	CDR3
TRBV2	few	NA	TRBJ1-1	TGTGCCAGCAGGGGGCGGAGGAACACTGAAGCTTTCTTT	CASRGRRNTEAFF
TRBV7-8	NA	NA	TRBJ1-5	TGTGCCAGCAGCGAACCCCGGAGCTATAGCAATCAGCCCCAGCATTTT	CASSEPRSYSNQPQHF
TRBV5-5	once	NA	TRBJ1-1	TGTGCCAGCAGCTATTTGAACACTGAAGCTTTCTTT	CASSYLNTEAFF
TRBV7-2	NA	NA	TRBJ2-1	TGTGCCAGCGGCCGGGACTCGATTACGGGTGAGCAGTTCTTC	CASGRDSITGEQFF
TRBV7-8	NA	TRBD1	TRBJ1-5	TGTGCCAGTACCGCCGGGACAGGGGGACGGCAGCCCCAGCATTTT	CASTAGTGGRQPQHF
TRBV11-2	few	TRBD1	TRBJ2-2	TGTGCCAGCAGAGCCGGGACAGGGTTCGGGGAGCTGTTTTTT	CASRAGTGFGELFF
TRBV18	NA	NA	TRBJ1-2	TGTGCCAGCTCACCTAGTCCGCAGGCCTATGGCTACACCTTC	CASSPSPQAYGYTF
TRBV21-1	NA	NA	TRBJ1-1	TGTGCCAGCAGCAAAGCCCGGGGGCCTACTGAAGCTTTCTTT	CASSKARGPTEAFF
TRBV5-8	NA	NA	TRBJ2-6	TGTGCCAGCCCCCTGGACACGACTGGGGCCAACGTCCTGACTTTC	CASPLDTTGANVLTF
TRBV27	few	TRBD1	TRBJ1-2	TGTGCCAGCAGGGACAGGGGTTTGGTAGCTTATGGCTACACCTTC	CASRDRGLVAYGYTF
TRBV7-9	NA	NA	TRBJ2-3	TGTGCCAGCAGCTCTGGGCGGGACTCTTCCACTACAGATACGCAGTATTTT	CASSSGRDSSTTDTQYF
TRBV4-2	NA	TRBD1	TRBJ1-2	TGTGCCAGCAGCCCCCGCGACAGGGGGCAATATGGCTACACCTTC	CASSPRDRGQYGYTF
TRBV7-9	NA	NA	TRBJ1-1	TGTGCCAGCAGCTACAGGCGGGACACTGAAGCTTTCTTT	CASSYRRDTEAFF
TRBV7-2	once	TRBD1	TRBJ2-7	TGTGCCAGCACCCTTACCCGGGACAGGGCCTACGAGCAGTACTTC	CASTLTRDRAYEQYF
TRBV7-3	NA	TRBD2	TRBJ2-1	TGTGCCAGCAGTCGAAGGCGGGGGGGCGCCTCCTACAATGAGCAGTTCTTC	CASSRRRGGASYNEQFF
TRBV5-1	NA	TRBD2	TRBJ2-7	TGCGCCAGCAGTCTAGGGACTAGCGGGAGTTCTTCCTACGAGCAGTACTTC	CASSLGTSGSSSYEQYF
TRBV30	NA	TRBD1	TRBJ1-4	TGTGCCTGGAGGGACAGGAGAAATGAAAAACTGTTTTTT	CAWRDRRNEKLFF
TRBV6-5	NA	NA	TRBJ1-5	TGTGCCAGCAGCCTGGCGGGCGCGAGCAATCAGCCCCAGCATTTT	CASSLAGASNQPQHF
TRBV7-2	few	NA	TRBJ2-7	TGTGCCAGCAGCTCCAGGGACGGACCCTACGAGCAGTACTTC	CASSSRDGPYEQYF
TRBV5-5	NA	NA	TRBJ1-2	TGTGCCAGCAGCTTGGCGACCCCGGGCTATGGCTACACCTTC	CASSLATPGYGYTF
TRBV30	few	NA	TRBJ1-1	TGTGCCTGGAGTGTACGGGTGAACACTGAAGCTTTCTTT	CAWSVRVNTEAFF
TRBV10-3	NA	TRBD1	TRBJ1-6	TGTGCCATCAGAGATGTGACAGGGGGGTCCTATAATTCACCCCTCCACTTT	CAIRDVTGGSYNSPLHF
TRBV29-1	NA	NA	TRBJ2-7	TGCAGCGTTGCCGGGGGAGGACGTGGGTACGAGCAGTACTTC	CSVAGGGRGYEQYF
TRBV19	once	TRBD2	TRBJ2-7	TGTGCCAGTAGTAGGGCTAGCGGAGGTCCCGACTACGAGCAGTACTTC	CASSRASGGPDYEQYF
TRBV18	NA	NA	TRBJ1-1	TGTGCCAGCTCACCAGTAACGGACACTGAAGCTTTCTTT	CASSPVTDTEAFF